The 17 T cell receptor beta chains presented below share a single source sample, sequenced in a study of OX40 agonist ivuxolimab in advanced cancers. Measured with immunoSEQ multiplex PCR; TCRdb has only the in-frame clones, and not every one. This sample has about 60,000 clones; 65% to 85% occur once, and the top ten carry roughly 0.6%. The material was CD4+ or CD8+ T cells sorted from blood, obtained in a trial of the OX40 agonist ivuxolimab. These receptors were taken from an adult with an advanced solid tumor such as melanoma, head and neck, liver or kidney cancer.

The chain combines TRBV20-1 with TRBJ1-4; D ambiguous. This CDR3 region has 10 residues. V was pared by 7 bases and J by 7 bases, with 7 bases between. Germline CDR1 and CDR2: DFQATT and SNEGSKA (reference sequence). The CDR3 DNA sequence: TGCAGTGTGCGGGGTGAAAAACTGTTTTTT. It encodes CSVRGEKLFF.

This chain connects TRBV12-5 to TRBJ1-1; no clear D. The CDR3 spans 14 residues. Germline V lookup: CDR1 LGHNT, CDR2 FRNRAP. V shed 9 bases and J shed 1 base, with 15 bases lying between them. Here the CDR3 reads CARQMARENTEAFF. The CDR3 coding sequence is TGTGCTAGGCAAATGGCTAGGGAGAACACTGAAGCTTTCTTT. Full variable domain (rest looked up from reference TRBV12-5 and TRBJ1-1): DARVTQTPRHKVTEMGQEVTMRCQPILGHNTVFWYRQTMMQGLELLAYFRNRAPLDDSGMPKDRFSAEMPDATLATLKIQPSEPRDSAVYFCARQMARENTEAFFGQGTRLTVV.

V gene TRBV28 combines with J gene TRBJ2-1, with TRBD2 as a possible D gene (6 bases). In germline, CDR1 is MDHEN, CDR2 SYDVKM. The CDR3 runs to 21 residues. V was clipped by 1 base and J by 0 bases, with 25 bases between them. The chain's CDR3 is CASSLSPSLSRDWISYNEQFF. The DNA of the CDR3 is TGTGCCAGCAGTTTATCCCCGTCACTAAGCCGGGACTGGATCTCCTACAATGAGCAGTTCTTC.

The genes are TRBV18 and TRBJ1-4; D is uncertain. V gave up 8 bases and J gave up 5 bases, with 12 bases separating them. This CDR3 has 13 residues. Germline V gene data show CDR1 as KGHSH and CDR2 as LQKENI. In DNA, the CDR3 is TGTGCCAGCGGGTCAGGAGAGAATGAAAAACTGTTTTTT. Protein product: CASGSGENEKLFF. Full variable domain (remainder filled in from reference TRBV18 and TRBJ1-4): NAGVMQNPRHLVRRRGQEARLRCSPMKGHSHVYWYRQLPEEGLKFMVYLQKENIIDESGMPKERFSAEFPKEGPSILRIQQVVRGDSAAYFCASGSGENEKLFFGSGTQLSVL.

The J gene is TRBJ2-1, the V gene TRBV5-1, with TRBD2 matching 12 bases. The CDR3 loop spans 16 amino acids. CDR1 is SGHRS, CDR2 YFSETQ, per germline. J lost 4 bases, V lost 2 bases, and 4 bases had no gene match. CDR3 sequence reads: CASSFPSGRAYNEQFF. CDR3 coding DNA: TGCGCCAGCAGCTTTCCTAGCGGGAGGGCTTACAATGAGCAGTTCTTC.

The chain has TRBV2 and TRBJ1-2; D is unresolved. V was shortened by 7 bases and J by 2 bases, with 8 bases between the two germline ends. Germline V gene lookup returns CDR1 SNHLY and CDR2 FYNNEI. The CDR3 consists of 12 residues. The CDR3 DNA reads TGTGCCAGCAACCCGGAGAACTATGGCTACACCTTC. As protein: CASNPENYGYTF. Drawing the rest from reference TRBV2 and TRBJ1-2, the complete variable domain is EPEVTQTPSHQVTQMGQEVILRCVPISNHLYFYWYRQILGQKVEFLVSFYNNEISEKSEIFDDQFSVERPDGSNFTLKIRSTKLEDSAMYFCASNPENYGYTFGSGTRLTVV.

The V call is TRBV6-5, the J call TRBJ2-1, with 12 bases that match TRBD2. This CDR3 is built from 14 residues. The V gene's germline CDR1 is MNHEY and CDR2 SVGAGI. With 5 bases clipped from V and 12 bases from J, the junction kept 8 bases outside the gene matches. CDR3 DNA sequence: TGTGCCAGCAGTCTAGCGGGAGGGCAGGTTGGGCAGTTCTTC. Translating gives CASSLAGGQVGQFF.

V is TRBV7-9 and J is TRBJ1-1; TRBD1 matches at 10 bases. V was pared by 1 base and J by 1 base, with 3 bases of the junction left unmatched. This CDR3 region has 16 residues. From germline, CDR1 is SEHNR and CDR2 FQNEAQ (reference sequence). The CDR3 here is CASSLGQGAENTEAFF. CDR3 nucleotide sequence: TGTGCCAGCAGCTTAGGACAGGGGGCGGAGAACACTGAAGCTTTCTTT. The full variable domain, its missing parts supplied by reference TRBV7-9 and TRBJ1-1, is DTGVSQNPRHKITKRGQNVTFRCDPISEHNRLYWYRQTLGQGPEFLTYFQNEAQLEKSRLLSDRFSAERPKGSFSTLEIQRTEQGDSAMYLCASSLGQGAENTEAFFGQGTRLTVV.

The chain uses TRBV7-6 and TRBJ2-5, with no clear D. Germline lookup yields CDR1 SGHVS and CDR2 FNYEAQ. V was clipped by 5 bases and J by 2 bases, with 9 bases between them. The CDR3 runs 13 residues. CDR3 protein: CASSPVIQETQYF. The CDR3 DNA follows: TGTGCCAGCAGCCCCGTAATTCAAGAGACCCAGTACTTC.

This chain uses TRBV7-2 with TRBJ2-7, with a tentative D call TRBD2 (6 bases). CDR1 and CDR2 from the germline V gene are SGHTA and FQGNSA. Trimming shortened V by 4 bases and J by 0 bases, and 13 bases separated the two germline ends. The CDR3 runs 15 residues. In DNA, the CDR3 is TGTGCCAGCAGCTATAGCGGATACCTCTCCTACGAGCAGTACTTC. Protein: CASSYSGYLSYEQYF.

This chain joins TRBV5-5 and TRBJ1-1, with 8 bases matching TRBD1. With 0 bases clipped from V and 1 base from J, the junction kept 8 bases outside the gene matches. Germline values: CDR1 SGHKS, CDR2 YYEKEE (reference sequence). The CDR3 length is 17 residues. CDR3 protein: CASSLALQGGTNTEAFF. CDR3 nucleotides: TGTGCCAGCAGCTTGGCCTTACAGGGGGGTACGAACACTGAAGCTTTCTTT.

This clone was observed once. J is TRBJ2-5 and V is TRBV4-1, with 11 bases matching TRBD2. Germline V gene sequence: CDR1 MGHRA, CDR2 YSYEKL. The junction had 20 bases not matched to a gene; V was cut back by 0 bases and J by 5 bases. The CDR3 runs 21 residues. The CDR3: CASSQDVTSGIGGSKRETQYF. The CDR3 DNA sequence: TGCGCCAGCAGCCAAGACGTGACTAGCGGGATTGGCGGCAGCAAAAGGGAGACCCAGTACTTC.

A few counts support this clone. The chain is built from TRBV5-1 and TRBJ2-2; perhaps TRBD1 as D (5 bases). V was trimmed by 0 bases and J by 5 bases, leaving 8 bases between them. CDR1 and CDR2 (germline): SGHRS, YFSETQ. The CDR3 loop spans 14 amino acids. CDR3 in DNA: TGCGCCAGCAGCTTGGTTGGGGCAACCGGGGAGCTGTTTTTT. Protein product: CASSLVGATGELFF. Supplemented by reference TRBV5-1 and TRBJ2-2, the full variable domain reads KAGVTQTPRYLIKTRGQQVTLSCSPISGHRSVSWYQQTPGQGLQFLFEYFSETQRNKGNFPGRFSGRQFSNSRSEMNVSTLELGDSALYLCASSLVGATGELFFGEGSRLTVL.

The CDR3 region is CASSFTQNNEKLFF. The CDR3 DNA reads TGCGCCAGCAGCTTTACACAGAATAATGAAAAACTGTTTTTT. J is TRBJ1-4 and V is TRBV5-1; no firm D call. CDR3 size: 14 residues. The germline gives CDR1 SGHRS, CDR2 YFSETQ. V was cut by 2 bases and J by 4 bases, with 9 bases left in between.

The chain couples TRBV19 to TRBJ2-2, with 7 bases aligning to TRBD1. Trimming took 6 bases from V and 3 from J; bases not matched to a gene: 7. Per the germline V gene, CDR1 is LNHDA and CDR2 is SQIVND (reference sequence). The CDR3 runs 15 residues. DNA for the CDR3: TGTGCCAGTAGGCGTAGGCAGGGGGACACCGGGGAGCTGTTTTTT. Protein product: CASRRRQGDTGELFF. The full variable domain, completed using reference TRBV19 and TRBJ2-2, is DGGITQSPKYLFRKEGQNVTLSCEQNLNHDAMYWYRQDPGQGLRLIYYSQIVNDFQKGDIAEGYSVSREKKESFPLTVTSAQKNPTAFYLCASRRRQGDTGELFFGEGSRLTVL.

The chain joins TRBV19 to TRBJ1-3; tentative D call: TRBD1 (6 bases). From germline, CDR1 is LNHDA and CDR2 SQIVND (reference sequence). This CDR3 region has 15 residues. Trimming left V 9 bases short and J 0 bases short, with 15 bases between. In DNA form, the CDR3 reads TGTGCCAGCTCCCGGGACAAGAGCTCTGGAAACACCATATATTTT. Translated, it gives CASSRDKSSGNTIYF.

The chain carries TRBV5-1 and TRBJ2-5; D remains ambiguous. Germline assignment: CDR1 SGHRS and CDR2 YFSETQ. This CDR3 comprises 13 residues. V lost 1 base and J 0 bases, leaving 4 bases between the germline ends. CDR3 nucleotide sequence: TGCGCCAGCAGCTTGTTGTACCAAGAGACCCAGTACTTC. This gives the protein CASSLLYQETQYF.